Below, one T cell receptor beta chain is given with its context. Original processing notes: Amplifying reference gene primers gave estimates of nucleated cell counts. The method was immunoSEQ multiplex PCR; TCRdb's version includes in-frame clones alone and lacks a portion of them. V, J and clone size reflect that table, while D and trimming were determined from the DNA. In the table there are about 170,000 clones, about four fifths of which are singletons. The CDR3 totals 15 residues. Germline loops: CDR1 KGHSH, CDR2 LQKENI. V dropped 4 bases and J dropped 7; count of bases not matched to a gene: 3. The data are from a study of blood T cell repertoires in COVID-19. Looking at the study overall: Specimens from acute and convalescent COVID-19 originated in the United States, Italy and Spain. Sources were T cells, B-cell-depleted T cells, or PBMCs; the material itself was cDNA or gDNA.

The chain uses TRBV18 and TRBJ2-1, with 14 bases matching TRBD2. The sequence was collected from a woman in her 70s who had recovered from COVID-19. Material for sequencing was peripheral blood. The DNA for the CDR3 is TGTGCCAGCTCACGGACTAGCGGGAGGCTTAATGAGCAGTTCTTC. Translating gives CASSRTSGRLNEQFF.